The 6 T cell receptor beta chains listed next were all sequenced from one sample in a study of T cells in Graves' hyperthyroidism and ophthalmopathy. TCR beta CDR3 regions were amplified from RNA. In the first-round RT-PCR of the TCR CDR3, the HTBI primer set was used. TCRdb ran MiXCR on the multiplex PCR reads and lists one entry per CDR3 protein. The data show about 720,000 distinct CDR3 sequences, with roughly 20% seen just once and over 15% held by the top ten. The material sequenced was blood. These receptors came from a woman in her forties or fifties with Graves' hyperthyroidism that later progressed to Graves' ophthalmopathy.

This clonotype was picked up many times. The chain recombines TRBV20-1 with TRBJ2-1; 12 nucleotides line up with TRBD2. Germline-derived CDR1 and CDR2 are DFQATT and SNEGSKA (reference sequence). This CDR3 is built from 15 residues. The V segment lost 0 bases and the J segment 8 bases; nucleotides outside the gene matches: 5. The DNA of the CDR3 is TGCAGTGCTAGAGATCTAGCGGGGGGGCTGTATGAGCAGTTCTTC. Amino acids: CSARDLAGGLYEQFF.

This clonotype has a count of ten or more. The chain is built from TRBV3-1 and TRBJ1-1, with 10 bases fitting TRBD1. V gave up 4 bases and J gave up 5 bases; unmatched junction bases: 7. This CDR3 comprises 15 residues. In germline, CDR1 is LGHDT, CDR2 YNNKEL (reference sequence). CDR3 DNA: TGTGCCAGCAGCCTCCGACAGGGGGCGAGGACTGAAGCTTTCTTT. Translation: CASSLRQGARTEAFF.

V gene TRBV6-5 combines with J gene TRBJ2-2; D remains ambiguous. CDR3 length: 13 residues. Germline V CDR1 and CDR2: MNHEY, SVGAGI. With 2 bases removed from V and 7 bases from J, the gap between germline ends came to 8 bases. CDR3 protein: CASSYVGRGELFF. The CDR3 DNA reads as TGTGCCAGCAGTTACGTGGGTCGCGGGGAGCTGTTTTTT.

This chain links TRBV2 with TRBJ2-1, with unresolved D. The V gene lost 4 bases and the J gene lost 7 bases, with 11 bases spanning the gap. Looked up from germline, CDR1 is SNHLY and CDR2 is FYNNEI. The CDR3 contains 13 residues. CDR3 nucleotides: TGTGCCAGCAGTGCAGTGACAAGAAATGAGCAGTTCTTC. This translates into CASSAVTRNEQFF. Complete variable domain (other parts from reference TRBV2 and TRBJ2-1): EPEVTQTPSHQVTQMGQEVILRCVPISNHLYFYWYRQILGQKVEFLVSFYNNEISEKSEIFDDQFSVERPDGSNFTLKIRSTKLEDSAMYFCASSAVTRNEQFFGPGTRLTVL.

This clonotype was seen repeatedly, ten times or more. V gene TRBV7-2 combines with J gene TRBJ2-1, with 10 positions matching TRBD2. The germline CDR1 and CDR2 sequences are SGHTA and FQGNSA. The V segment lost 5 bases and the J segment 3 bases; nucleotides outside the gene matches: 4. The CDR3 runs to 15 residues. This CDR3 reads CASSPIAGGYNEQFF. CDR3 DNA: TGTGCCAGCAGCCCGATAGCGGGGGGCTACAATGAGCAGTTCTTC.

This clonotype was picked up a small number of times. The chain joins TRBV7-9 to TRBJ2-2, with 11 positions matching TRBD1. In germline, CDR1 is SEHNR, CDR2 FQNEAQ (reference sequence). This CDR3 comprises 19 residues. V dropped 4 bases and J dropped 0; count of bases not matched to a gene: 10. CDR3 in amino acids: CASSSRGTGGDPNTGELFF. CDR3 coding DNA: TGTGCCAGCAGCTCCCGCGGGACAGGGGGAGATCCGAACACCGGGGAGCTGTTTTTT. Full variable domain (missing parts from reference TRBV7-9 and TRBJ2-2): DTGVSQNPRHKITKRGQNVTFRCDPISEHNRLYWYRQTLGQGPEFLTYFQNEAQLEKSRLLSDRFSAERPKGSFSTLEIQRTEQGDSAMYLCASSSRGTGGDPNTGELFFGEGSRLTVL.